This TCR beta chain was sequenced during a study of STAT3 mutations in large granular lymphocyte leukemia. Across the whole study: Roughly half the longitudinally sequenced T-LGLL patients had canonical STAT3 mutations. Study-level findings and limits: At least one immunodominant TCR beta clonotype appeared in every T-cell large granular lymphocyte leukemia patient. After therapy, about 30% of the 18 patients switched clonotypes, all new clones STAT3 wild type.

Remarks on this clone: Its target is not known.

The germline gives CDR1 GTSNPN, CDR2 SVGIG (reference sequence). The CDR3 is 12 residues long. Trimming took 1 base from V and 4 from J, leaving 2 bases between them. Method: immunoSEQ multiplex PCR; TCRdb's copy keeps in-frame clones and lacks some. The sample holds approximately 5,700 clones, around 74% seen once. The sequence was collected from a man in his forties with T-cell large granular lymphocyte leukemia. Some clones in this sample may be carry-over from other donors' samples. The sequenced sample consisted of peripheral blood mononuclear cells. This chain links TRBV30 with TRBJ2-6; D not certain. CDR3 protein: CAWSEGANVLTF. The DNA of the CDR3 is TGTGCCTGGAGTGAGGGGGCCAACGTCCTGACTTTC.